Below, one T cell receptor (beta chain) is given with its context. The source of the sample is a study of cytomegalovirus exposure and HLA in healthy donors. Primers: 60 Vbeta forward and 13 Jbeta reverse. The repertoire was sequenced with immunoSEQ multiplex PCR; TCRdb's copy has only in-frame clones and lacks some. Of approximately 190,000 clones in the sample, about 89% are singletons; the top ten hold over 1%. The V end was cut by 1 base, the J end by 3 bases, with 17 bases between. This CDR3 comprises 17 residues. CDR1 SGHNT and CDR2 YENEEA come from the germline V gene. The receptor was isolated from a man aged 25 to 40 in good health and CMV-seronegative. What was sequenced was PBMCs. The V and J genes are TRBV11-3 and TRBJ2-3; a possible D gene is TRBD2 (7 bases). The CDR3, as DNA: TGTGCCAGCAGCTTAGGGGACACCGGGGGACTAACAGATACGCAGTATTTT. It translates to CASSLGDTGGLTDTQYF.